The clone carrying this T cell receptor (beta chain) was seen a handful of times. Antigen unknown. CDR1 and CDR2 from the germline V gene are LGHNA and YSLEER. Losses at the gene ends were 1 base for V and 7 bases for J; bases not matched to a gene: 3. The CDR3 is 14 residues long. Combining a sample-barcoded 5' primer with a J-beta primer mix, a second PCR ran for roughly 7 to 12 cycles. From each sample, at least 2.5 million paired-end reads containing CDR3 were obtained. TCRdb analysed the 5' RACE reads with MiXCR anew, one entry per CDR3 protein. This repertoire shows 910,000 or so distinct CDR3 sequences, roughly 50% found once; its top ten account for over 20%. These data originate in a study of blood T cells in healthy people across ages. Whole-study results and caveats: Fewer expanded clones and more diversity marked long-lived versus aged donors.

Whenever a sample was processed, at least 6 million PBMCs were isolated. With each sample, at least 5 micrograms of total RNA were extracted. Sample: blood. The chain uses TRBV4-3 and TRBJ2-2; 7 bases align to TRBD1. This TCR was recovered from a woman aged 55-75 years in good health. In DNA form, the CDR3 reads TGCGCCAGCAGCCAAGGGGGACAGAGCGGGGAGCTGTTTTTT. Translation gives CASSQGGQSGELFF.